Listed here are 20 T cell receptor beta chains from one sample, sequenced in a study of T cell responses to AZD1222 COVID-19 vaccine. This table comes from immunoSEQ multiplex PCR, and its TCRdb copy is limited to in-frame clones, with some not included. The sample lists about 94,000 clones; 85% were seen once. The specimen comprised peripheral blood, sampled 28 days after the second AZD1222 dose. The receptors come from an adult who received the AZD1222 COVID-19 vaccine.

The chain uses TRBV7-2 and TRBJ1-2; D is uncertain. The CDR3 is 13 residues long. In germline, CDR1 is SGHTA, CDR2 FQGNSA. V was pared by 5 bases and J by 8 bases, with 15 bases between. The DNA for the CDR3 is TGTGCCAGCAGCCCCGGGGTGGCGAGGGGCTACACCTTC. It yields the protein CASSPGVARGYTF. The whole variable domain, remainder taken from reference TRBV7-2 and TRBJ1-2, is GAGVSQSPSNKVTEKGKDVELRCDPISGHTALYWYRQSLGQGLEFLIYFQGNSAPDKSGLPSDRFSAERTGGSVSTLTIQRTQQEDSAVYLCASSPGVARGYTFGSGTRLTVV.

This clone came up once. The V and J genes are TRBV5-4 and TRBJ2-7; D is unresolved. The germline V gene encodes CDR1 SGHNT and CDR2 YYREEE (reference sequence). The CDR3 loop spans 11 amino acids. Between the trimmed V and J ends, which lost 3 bases and 2 bases, there was a span of 3 bases. DNA of the CDR3: TGTGCCAGCAGCTCAACCTACGAGCAGTACTTC. Translation: CASSSTYEQYF.

The chain joins TRBV28 to TRBJ1-2, with D hard to call. The V gene lost 4 bases and the J gene lost 0 bases, with 15 bases spanning the gap. CDR3 size: 16 residues. Germline CDR1 reads MDHEN; CDR2 reads SYDVKM. The chain's CDR3 is CASSSSTYRANYGYTF. CDR3 bases: TGTGCCAGCAGTTCATCTACCTACAGAGCTAACTATGGCTACACCTTC.

In the case of this clone: One junction end does not reproduce the germline sequence, and a read error may be involved. The V gene is TRBV2, the J gene TRBJ1-1; possible D gene TRBD1, 6 bases. Germline values: CDR1 SNHLY, CDR2 FYNNEI. The CDR3 has 13 residues. Here the CDR3 reads CASREGQLLEAFF. CDR3 nucleotides: TGTGCCAGCAGGGAAGGACAGCTACTTGAAGCTTTCTTT. Together with reference TRBV2 and TRBJ1-1, the CDR3 gives the full variable domain: EPEVTQTPSHQVTQMGQEVILRCVPISNHLYFYWYRQILGQKVEFLVSFYNNEISEKSEIFDDQFSVERPDGSNFTLKIRSTKLEDSAMYFCASREGQLLEAFFGQGTRLTVV.

Comment on this clone: The sample carries other DNA sequences with the same CDR3. The J gene is TRBJ1-1, the V gene TRBV5-1, with unresolved D. Germline CDR1 and CDR2: SGHRS and YFSETQ. V lost 1 base, J lost 2 bases, and 6 bases lay in between. The CDR3 spans 13 residues. The CDR3 reads CASSLSVNTEAFF. CDR3 coding DNA: TGCGCCAGCAGCTTGTCAGTCAACACTGAAGCTTTCTTT.

The chain has TRBV5-8 and TRBJ2-2, with D perhaps TRBD1 (6 bases). V was shortened by 4 bases and J by 0 bases, with 16 bases between the two germline ends. The CDR3 contains 17 residues. Germline CDR1 is SGHTS and CDR2 is YDEGEE. The chain's CDR3 is CASSVALGATNTGELFF. As DNA, the CDR3 is TGTGCCAGCAGCGTCGCCTTGGGGGCAACGAACACCGGGGAGCTGTTTTTT.

The rearrangement links TRBV4-1 to TRBJ2-5, with TRBD2 matching over 9 bases. The CDR3 loop spans 18 amino acids. Germline V gene data show CDR1 as MGHRA and CDR2 as YSYEKL. The V gene end was trimmed by 3 bases and the J gene end by 1 base; junction bases not matched to a gene: 12. The CDR3 region is CASSHQRGGSGGQETQYF. CDR3 DNA sequence: TGCGCCAGCAGCCACCAGAGAGGTGGTAGCGGGGGCCAAGAGACCCAGTACTTC.

The CDR3 loop reads CASSDPSSYNEQFF. Written as DNA, the CDR3 is TGTGCCAGCAGCGACCCTAGCTCCTACAATGAGCAGTTCTTC. The V call is TRBV11-2, the J call TRBJ2-1; D call uncertain. Germline V gives CDR1 SGHAT, CDR2 FQNNGV. The CDR3 sequence is 14 residues long. Trimming took 5 bases from V and 0 from J, leaving 8 bases between them.

The chain uses TRBV25-1 and TRBJ2-7; either TRBD1 or TRBD2 may fit D (7 bases each). There are 15 residues in the CDR3. V was pared by 8 bases and J by 5 bases, with 22 bases between. The germline V gene has CDR1 MGHDK and CDR2 SYGVNS. The CDR3 DNA reads TGTGCCAGCTCCCCCGGGGGGACAGCGAGGAACGAGCAGTACTTC. Encoded protein: CASSPGGTARNEQYF.

The chain couples TRBV5-1 to TRBJ1-1, with D perhaps matching TRBD1 (5 bases). V was pared by 5 bases and J by 6 bases, with 26 bases between. This CDR3 spans 17 amino acids. Per germline, CDR1 SGHRS and CDR2 YFSETQ. The CDR3 nucleotides are TGCGCCAGCAGACGACTAGACCGGGGGACGAGGAGCGCTGAAGCTTTCTTT. Its protein product is CASRRLDRGTRSAEAFF.

The V and J genes are TRBV5-1 and TRBJ2-4; D unresolved. Germline-derived CDR1 and CDR2 are SGHRS and YFSETQ. V gave up 4 bases and J gave up 9 bases, with 14 bases separating them. This CDR3 contains 13 residues. Here the CDR3 reads CASSLEGESIQYF. DNA for the CDR3: TGCGCCAGCAGCCTGGAAGGTGAAAGCATTCAGTACTTC.

V is TRBV7-9 and J is TRBJ1-1, with D unresolved. The CDR3 is made up of 11 amino acids. CDR1 SEHNR and CDR2 FQNEAQ come from the germline V gene (reference sequence). The V end was cut by 7 bases, the J end by 4 bases, with 7 bases between. CDR3 protein: CASNDFTEAFF. The CDR3 DNA is TGTGCCAGCAACGACTTCACTGAAGCTTTCTTT.

The chain joins TRBV30 to TRBJ2-7, with TRBD1 identical over 9 bases. Germline assignment: CDR1 GTSNPN and CDR2 SVGIG (reference sequence). The CDR3 is 14 amino acids. J was trimmed by 7 bases and V by 1 base; bases with no gene match: 8. The CDR3 here is CAWSELGTGKEQYF. The CDR3 DNA is TGTGCCTGGAGTGAGCTCGGGACAGGGAAAGAGCAGTACTTC.

This clone was observed once. The chain employs TRBV5-4 and TRBJ2-2, with TRBD1 matching 7 bases. The junction had 6 bases not matched to a gene; V was cut back by 1 base and J by 6 bases. The CDR3 contains 15 residues. Germline V gives CDR1 SGHNT, CDR2 YYREEE (reference sequence). The CDR3 DNA sequence: TGTGCCAGCAGCTTGCCAGGGGGAATCTCCGGGGAGCTGTTTTTT. It yields the protein CASSLPGGISGELFF.

The chain joins TRBV28 to TRBJ1-2, with D possibly TRBD1 on 5 matching bases. V was pared by 6 bases and J by 8 bases, with 22 bases between. Germline assignment: CDR1 MDHEN and CDR2 SYDVKM. The CDR3 runs to 15 residues. The CDR3, as DNA: TGTGCCAGCAGCCTATTCTCGGGGGGGACTACAGGCTACACCTTC. Protein product: CASSLFSGGTTGYTF.

This clone appeared a few times. The chain uses TRBV5-1 and TRBJ2-7; D uncertain. V was shortened by 2 bases and J by 7 bases, with 19 bases between the two germline ends. This CDR3 spans 15 amino acids. The germline gives CDR1 SGHRS, CDR2 YFSETQ. The CDR3 DNA reads TGCGCCAGCAGCTTTGATGGCACCGTCGTAGGAGAGCAGTACTTC. As protein: CASSFDGTVVGEQYF.

As DNA, the CDR3 is TGTGCCAGCAGTTCAGACGGGTACCGAGATACCGGGGAGCTGTTTTTT. Its translation: CASSSDGYRDTGELFF. J is TRBJ2-2 and V is TRBV28; no clear D. The germline gives CDR1 MDHEN, CDR2 SYDVKM. The CDR3 has 16 residues. V gave up 4 bases and J gave up 5 bases, with 17 bases separating them.

The rearrangement joins TRBV5-1 to TRBJ2-3; no clear D. From germline, CDR1 is SGHRS and CDR2 YFSETQ. The CDR3 runs 12 residues. Between the trimmed V and J ends, which lost 1 base and 6 bases, there was a span of 6 bases. CDR3 coding DNA: TGCGCCAGCAGCTTGTCGCTGGATACGCAGTATTTT. Translated: CASSLSLDTQYF.

Notes on this clone: The junction does not match germline at one end; this may be a read error. The chain has TRBV4-2 and TRBJ2-5, with 10 bases aligning to TRBD2. The CDR3 loop spans 17 amino acids. Germline assignment: CDR1 LGHNA and CDR2 YNFKEQ. CDR3: CASSHSTAGGEQGTQYF. The CDR3 bases are TGTGCCAGCAGCCATTCGACAGCGGGGGGGGAGCAAGGGACCCAGTACTTC.

This chain joins TRBV7-2 and TRBJ2-5, with 8 bases matching TRBD2. Trimming cost V 1 base and J 4 bases; bases outside gene matches: 8. Per the germline V gene, CDR1 is SGHTA and CDR2 is FQGNSA. This CDR3 contains 16 residues. As DNA, the CDR3 is TGTGCCAGCAGCTTAGTCACGGGGGGGCCTGTAGAGACCCAGTACTTC. Translated, it gives CASSLVTGGPVETQYF. The entire variable domain, with the rest obtained from reference TRBV7-2 and TRBJ2-5, is as follows: GAGVSQSPSNKVTEKGKDVELRCDPISGHTALYWYRQSLGQGLEFLIYFQGNSAPDKSGLPSDRFSAERTGGSVSTLTIQRTQQEDSAVYLCASSLVTGGPVETQYFGPGTRLLVL.